The rows below give T cell receptor beta chains drawn from one sample of a study of cytomegalovirus exposure and HLA in healthy donors. The data were produced by immunoSEQ multiplex PCR, yet TCRdb's version contains in-frame clones alone and is incomplete. The top ten clones hold about 2.5% of a sample with roughly 90,000 clones, 85% to 90% of them seen once. The sequenced sample was PBMCs. The receptors derive from a man between 18 and 35 years old in good health and CMV-seronegative. Both conserved end residues are part of each CDR3. The order of the fields is clone size, J gene, V gene, D gene, CDR3 DNA, CDR3 protein. D genes are given only for firm matches. For some rows the clone size is stated as once, few or many, or as a class when expanded; others skip it.

>NA|TRBJ1-5|TRBV5-1|NA
TGCGCCAGCAGCTTGTCCTCGGGAAATCAGCCCCAGCATTTT
CASSLSSGNQPQHF
>NA|TRBJ2-1|TRBV20-1|NA
TGCAGTGCGGTCACTATAGAGCAGTTCTTC
CSAVTIEQFF
>NA|TRBJ2-3|TRBV7-3|NA
TGTGCCAGCAGCTCAATTACACAGGGTTCCGATACGCAGTATTTT
CASSSITQGSDTQYF
>NA|TRBJ1-2|TRBV18|NA
TGTGCCAGCTCATCCCAGGGTGGCTACACCTTC
CASSSQGGYTF
>few|TRBJ2-1|TRBV6-5|NA
TGTGCCACCGGAGGACCTAACTACAATGAGCAGTTCTTC
CATGGPNYNEQFF
>NA|TRBJ2-7|TRBV7-2|TRBD2
TGTGCCAGCAGTTATCGACTAGCGGGAGCCTACGAGCAGTACTTC
CASSYRLAGAYEQYF
>NA|TRBJ1-5|TRBV21-1|NA
TGTGCCAGCAGCAGGGGAGGGACACCTACGAGCAATCAGCCCCAGCATTTT
CASSRGGTPTSNQPQHF
>NA|TRBJ2-1|TRBV30|TRBD2
TGTGCCTGGAATGGGCTAGCGGGATTCAATGAGCAGTTCTTC
CAWNGLAGFNEQFF
>NA|TRBJ2-5|TRBV4-3|NA
TGCGCCAGCAGCCATGCCGATACATCGGGGGAGCAGTACTTC
CASSHADTSGEQYF
>NA|TRBJ2-3|TRBV7-2|NA
TGTGCCAGCAGCTTAGTTCCGGGCACAGATACGCAGTATTTT
CASSLVPGTDTQYF
>NA|TRBJ1-1|TRBV28|TRBD1
TGTGCCAGCAGTCTCCCGCCGGGACAGGCGACGACTGAAGCTTTCTTT
CASSLPPGQATTEAFF
>NA|TRBJ2-7|TRBV28|TRBD1
TGTGCCAGCAGTTTGACAGGGTCCTACGAGCAGTACTTC
CASSLTGSYEQYF
>NA|TRBJ2-3|TRBV5-1|TRBD1
TGCGCCAGCAGCGGGGACAGGGGGCGAGAAACAGATACGCAGTATTTT
CASSGDRGRETDTQYF
>NA|TRBJ2-5|TRBV7-3|NA
TGTGCCAGCAGCTTAGGGGCAGACCAAGAGACCCAGTACTTC
CASSLGADQETQYF
>NA|TRBJ1-1|TRBV9|NA
TGTGCCAGCAGCGTAGCTACTGGAGACGGTCGATTTAACACTGAAGCTTTCTTT
CASSVATGDGRFNTEAFF
>NA|TRBJ2-1|TRBV9|TRBD2
TGTGCCAGCAGCCCCGTTCTAGCGGGCTACAACAATGAGCAGTTCTTC
CASSPVLAGYNNEQFF
>NA|TRBJ1-4|TRBV7-6|TRBD1
TGTGCCAGCAGCCTGGACAGGGGGACTAATGAAAAACTGTTTTTT
CASSLDRGTNEKLFF
>once|TRBJ2-5|TRBV5-3|NA
TGTGCCAGAGCGAGATCTACAGGGAGAGAGACCCAGTACTTC
CARARSTGRETQYF
>NA|TRBJ2-5|TRBV19|TRBD2
TGTGCCAGTAGTATTACAGCGAAAATCCGGGGGGCCCAGTACTTC
CASSITAKIRGAQYF